This paragraph reports one T cell receptor (beta chain). This specimen belongs to a study of blood T cell repertoires in COVID-19. Enrolment of Seattle patients took place during active infection, and they were followed longitudinally. The CDR3 is 17 amino acids. V lost 4 bases and J lost 0; bases outside the gene matches: 9. Germline V lookup: CDR1 LNHDA, CDR2 SQIVND (reference sequence). The table came from immunoSEQ multiplex PCR; TCRdb's copy has only in-frame clones and leaves some out. The table includes 410,000 or so clones, about nine tenths detected once. The source is a woman aged 40-49 years with COVID-19, enrolled during active disease. The J gene is TRBJ2-1, the V gene TRBV19; 7 bases align to TRBD1. Specimen: peripheral blood. CDR3 protein: CASSTYHRGSSYNEQFF. The CDR3 DNA is TGTGCCAGTAGTACATACCACAGGGGAAGCTCCTACAATGAGCAGTTCTTC.